This T cell receptor (beta chain) appears in the sequencing data of a study of blood T cell repertoires in COVID-19. Study details: Sources were T cells, B-cell-depleted T cells, or PBMCs; the material itself was cDNA or gDNA.

Data came from immunoSEQ multiplex PCR; TCRdb stores just in-frame clones and leaves some out. Of about 130,000 clones listed, around 89% are singletons. V gave up 8 bases and J gave up 3 bases, with 11 bases separating them. This CDR3 has 12 residues. Looked up from germline, CDR1 is SNHLY and CDR2 is FYNNEI. The TCR sequence derives from a man aged 55 to 70 with COVID-19, enrolled during active disease. The chain has TRBV2 and TRBJ2-7; D gene uncertain. The sample was peripheral blood. The CDR3 coding sequence is TGTGCCAGCGCGGTAGGCTACTACGAGCAGTACTTC. It translates to CASAVGYYEQYF.